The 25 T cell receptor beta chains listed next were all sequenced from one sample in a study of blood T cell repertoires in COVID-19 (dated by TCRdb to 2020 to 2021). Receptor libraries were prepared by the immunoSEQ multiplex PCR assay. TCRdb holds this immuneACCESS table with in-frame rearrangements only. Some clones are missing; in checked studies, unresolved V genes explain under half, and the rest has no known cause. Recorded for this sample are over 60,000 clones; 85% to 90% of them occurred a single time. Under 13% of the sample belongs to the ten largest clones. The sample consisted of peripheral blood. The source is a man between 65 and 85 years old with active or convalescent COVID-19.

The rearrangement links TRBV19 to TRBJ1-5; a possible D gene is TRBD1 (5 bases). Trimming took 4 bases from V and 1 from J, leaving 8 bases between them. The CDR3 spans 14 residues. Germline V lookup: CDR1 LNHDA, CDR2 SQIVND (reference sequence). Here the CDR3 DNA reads TGTGCCAGTAGTACGACAGAAAGCAATCAGCCCCAGCATTTT. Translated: CASSTTESNQPQHF.

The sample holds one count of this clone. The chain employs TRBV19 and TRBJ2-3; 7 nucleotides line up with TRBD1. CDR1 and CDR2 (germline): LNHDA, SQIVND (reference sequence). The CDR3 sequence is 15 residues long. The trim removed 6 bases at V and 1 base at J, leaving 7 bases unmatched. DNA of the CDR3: TGTGCCAGTAGGAAGAACAGGGGAGGCACAGATACGCAGTATTTT. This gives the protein CASRKNRGGTDTQYF.

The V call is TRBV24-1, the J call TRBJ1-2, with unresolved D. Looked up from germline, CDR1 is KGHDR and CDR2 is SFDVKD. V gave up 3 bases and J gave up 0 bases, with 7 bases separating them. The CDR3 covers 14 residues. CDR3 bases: TGTGCCACCAGTGATGAGGGCTCTAACTATGGCTACACCTTC. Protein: CATSDEGSNYGYTF.

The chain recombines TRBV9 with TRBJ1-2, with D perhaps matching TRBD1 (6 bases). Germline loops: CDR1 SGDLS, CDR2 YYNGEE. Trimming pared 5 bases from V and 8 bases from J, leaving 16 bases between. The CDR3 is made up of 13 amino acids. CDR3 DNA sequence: TGTGCCAGCAGTCCCGGCACAGGGAGAGGCTACACCTTC. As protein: CASSPGTGRGYTF.

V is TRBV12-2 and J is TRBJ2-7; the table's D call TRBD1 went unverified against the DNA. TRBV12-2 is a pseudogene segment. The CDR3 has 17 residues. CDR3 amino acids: CASRFAVSQGSAYEQYF. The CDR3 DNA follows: TGTGCAAGTCGCTTCGCCGTATCACAGGGGTCTGCCTACGAGCAGTACTTC.

CDR3 amino acids: CASSLDGRQGHTEAFF. The CDR3 DNA reads as TGTGCCAGCAGCTTAGATGGGCGACAGGGTCACACTGAAGCTTTCTTT. The chain couples TRBV11-3 to TRBJ1-1; 7 nucleotides match TRBD1. Germline V CDR1 and CDR2: SGHNT, YENEEA. V shed 0 bases, J shed 3 bases, and the junction held 7 bases outside the gene matches. CDR3 length: 16 residues.

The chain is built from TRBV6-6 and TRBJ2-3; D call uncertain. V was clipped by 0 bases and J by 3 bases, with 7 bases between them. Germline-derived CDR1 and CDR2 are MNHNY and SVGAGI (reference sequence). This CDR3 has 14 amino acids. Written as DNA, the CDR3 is TGTGCCAGCAGTTACTCGTCTAAGACAGATACGCAGTATTTT. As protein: CASSYSSKTDTQYF.

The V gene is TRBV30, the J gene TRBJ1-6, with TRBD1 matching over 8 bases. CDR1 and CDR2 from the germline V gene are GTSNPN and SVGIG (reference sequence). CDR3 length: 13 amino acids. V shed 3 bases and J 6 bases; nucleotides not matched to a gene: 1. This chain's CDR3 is CAWSQGANSPLHF. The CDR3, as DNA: TGTGCCTGGAGCCAGGGGGCTAATTCACCCCTCCACTTT.

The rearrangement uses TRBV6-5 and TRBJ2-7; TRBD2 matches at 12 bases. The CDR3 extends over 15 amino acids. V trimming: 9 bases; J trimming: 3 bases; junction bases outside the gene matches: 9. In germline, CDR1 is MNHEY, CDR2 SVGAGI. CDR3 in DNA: TGTGCCAGTCGAGAGACTAGCGGGAGTATCTACGAGCAGTACTTC. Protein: CASRETSGSIYEQYF.

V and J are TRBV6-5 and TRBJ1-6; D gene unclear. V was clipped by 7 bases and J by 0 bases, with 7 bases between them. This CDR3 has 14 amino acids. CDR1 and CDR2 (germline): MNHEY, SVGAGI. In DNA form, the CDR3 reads TGTGCCAGCACCTGGAGCTCCTATAATTCACCCCTCCACTTT. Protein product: CASTWSSYNSPLHF.

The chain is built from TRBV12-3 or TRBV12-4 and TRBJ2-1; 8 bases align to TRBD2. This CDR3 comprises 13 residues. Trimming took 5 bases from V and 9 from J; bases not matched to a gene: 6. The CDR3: CASSAREEGEQFF. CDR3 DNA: TGTGCCAGCAGTGCGCGGGAGGAAGGTGAGCAGTTCTTC.

Here the CDR3 reads CASSDSGYTF. The CDR3, as DNA: TGTGCCAGCAGTGACTCTGGCTACACCTTC. This rearrangement joins TRBV2 to TRBJ1-2; D not resolved. The length of the CDR3 is 10 residues. CDR1 and CDR2 (germline): SNHLY, FYNNEI. V was pared by 3 bases and J by 7 bases, with 3 bases between.

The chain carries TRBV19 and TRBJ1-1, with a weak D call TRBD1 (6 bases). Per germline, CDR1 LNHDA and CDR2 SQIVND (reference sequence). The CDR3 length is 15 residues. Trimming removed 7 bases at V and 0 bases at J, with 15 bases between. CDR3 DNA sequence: TGTGCCAGTAAGGAGGGGGAGGGGATGAACACTGAAGCTTTCTTT. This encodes CASKEGEGMNTEAFF.

The CDR3 sequence: CASSQVRSGNTIYF. The CDR3 nucleotides read TGCGCCAGCAGCCAAGTCCGTTCTGGAAACACCATATATTTT. This chain joins TRBV4-1 and TRBJ1-3; D gene uncertain. Germline assignment: CDR1 MGHRA and CDR2 YSYEKL. V was shortened by 1 base and J by 1 base, with 5 bases between the two germline ends. The length of the CDR3 is 14 residues.

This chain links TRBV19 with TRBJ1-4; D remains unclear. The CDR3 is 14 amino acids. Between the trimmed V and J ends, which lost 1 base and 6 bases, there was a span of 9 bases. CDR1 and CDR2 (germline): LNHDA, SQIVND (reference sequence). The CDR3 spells CASSIAGFDEKLFF. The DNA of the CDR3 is TGTGCCAGTAGTATAGCGGGATTCGATGAAAAACTGTTTTTT.

The CDR3 DNA reads as TGTGCCATCAGTGATTCTAGCGGGAGGGCCAAGGACAATGAGCAGTTCTTC. Translating gives CAISDSSGRAKDNEQFF. The rearrangement links TRBV10-3 to TRBJ2-1; TRBD2 aligns across 12 bases. The CDR3 has 17 residues. Trimming took 3 bases from V and 5 from J; bases not matched to a gene: 8. Germline CDR1 reads ENHRY; CDR2 reads SYGVKD.

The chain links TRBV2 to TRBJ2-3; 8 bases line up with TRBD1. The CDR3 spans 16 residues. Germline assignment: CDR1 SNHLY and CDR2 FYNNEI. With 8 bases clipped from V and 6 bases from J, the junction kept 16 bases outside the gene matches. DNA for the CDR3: TGTGCCAGCGTTAGGGAATCGCAGGGGGCATGGGATACGCAGTATTTT. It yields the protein CASVRESQGAWDTQYF.

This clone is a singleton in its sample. The CDR3 sequence is CSVDRGGDEQFF. The CDR3 DNA sequence: TGCAGCGTTGATAGGGGAGGCGATGAGCAGTTCTTC. The J gene is TRBJ2-1, the V gene TRBV29-1, with a weak D call TRBD2 (6 bases). Trimming pared 3 bases from V and 8 bases from J, leaving 11 bases between. The CDR3 covers 12 residues. Germline V gene sequence: CDR1 SQVTM, CDR2 ANQGSEA.

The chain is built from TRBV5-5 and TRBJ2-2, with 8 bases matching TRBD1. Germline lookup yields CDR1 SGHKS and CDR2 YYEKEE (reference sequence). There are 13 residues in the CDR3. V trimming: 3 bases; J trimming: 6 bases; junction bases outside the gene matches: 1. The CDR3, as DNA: TGTGCCAGCAGCTGGACAGGGTCCGGGGAGCTGTTTTTT. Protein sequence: CASSWTGSGELFF. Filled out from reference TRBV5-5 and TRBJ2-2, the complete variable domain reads DAGVTQSPTHLIKTRGQQVTLRCSPISGHKSVSWYQQVLGQGPQFIFQYYEKEERGRGNFPDRFSARQFPNYSSELNVNALLLGDSALYLCASSWTGSGELFFGEGSRLTVL.

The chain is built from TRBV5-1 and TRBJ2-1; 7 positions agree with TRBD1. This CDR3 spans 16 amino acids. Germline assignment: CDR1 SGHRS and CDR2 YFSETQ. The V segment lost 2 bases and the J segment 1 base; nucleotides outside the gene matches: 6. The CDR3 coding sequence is TGCGCCAGCAGCTTAACAGGGGATGGGTCCTACAATGAGCAGTTCTTC. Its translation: CASSLTGDGSYNEQFF.

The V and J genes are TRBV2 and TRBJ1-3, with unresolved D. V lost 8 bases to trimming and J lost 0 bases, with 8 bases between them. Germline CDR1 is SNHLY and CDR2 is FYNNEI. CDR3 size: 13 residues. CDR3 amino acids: CASLFGSGNTIYF. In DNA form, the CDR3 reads TGTGCCAGCCTTTTCGGCTCTGGAAACACCATATATTTT. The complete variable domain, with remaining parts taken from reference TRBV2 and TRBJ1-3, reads EPEVTQTPSHQVTQMGQEVILRCVPISNHLYFYWYRQILGQKVEFLVSFYNNEISEKSEIFDDQFSVERPDGSNFTLKIRSTKLEDSAMYFCASLFGSGNTIYFGEGSWLTVV.

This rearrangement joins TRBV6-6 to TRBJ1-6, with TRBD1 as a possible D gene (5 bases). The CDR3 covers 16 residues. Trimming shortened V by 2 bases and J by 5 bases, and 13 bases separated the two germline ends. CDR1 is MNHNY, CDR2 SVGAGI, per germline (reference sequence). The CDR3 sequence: CASSYSGQRNNSPLHF. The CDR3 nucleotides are TGTGCCAGCAGTTACAGTGGACAACGGAATAATTCACCCCTCCACTTT.

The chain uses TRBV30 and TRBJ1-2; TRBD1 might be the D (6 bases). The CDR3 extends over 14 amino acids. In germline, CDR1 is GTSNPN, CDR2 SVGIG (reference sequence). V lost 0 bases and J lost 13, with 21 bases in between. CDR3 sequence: CAWSVGGTAICCTF. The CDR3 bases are TGTGCCTGGAGTGTAGGGGGTACGGCGATATGTTGCACCTTC.

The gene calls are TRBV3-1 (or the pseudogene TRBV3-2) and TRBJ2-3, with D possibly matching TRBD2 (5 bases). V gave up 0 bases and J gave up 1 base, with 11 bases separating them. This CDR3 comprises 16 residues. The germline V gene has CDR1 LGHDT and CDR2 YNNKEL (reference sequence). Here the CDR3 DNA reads TGTGCCAGCAGCCAAGATGGGGAGTTAGGCACAGATACGCAGTATTTT. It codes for CASSQDGELGTDTQYF.

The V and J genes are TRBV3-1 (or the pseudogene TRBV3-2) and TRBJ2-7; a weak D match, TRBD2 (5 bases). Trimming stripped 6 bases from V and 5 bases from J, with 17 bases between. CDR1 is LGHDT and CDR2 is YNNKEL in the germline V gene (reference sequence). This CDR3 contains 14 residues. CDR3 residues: CASRLEERQNEQYF. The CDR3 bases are TGTGCCAGCAGACTGGAGGAGAGACAAAACGAGCAGTACTTC.